This TCR beta chain is from a study of CD8 T cells in ankylosing spondylitis. Overall study findings and caveats: Disease-linked clones displayed a CD8+ phenotype and appeared relatively rarely in peripheral blood. Disease-linked clones were reportedly significantly enriched in matched ankylosing spondylitis synovial fluid. What seemed typical of ankylosing spondylitis blood was a TCR beta motif built from under 10 highly homologous variants.

Quantitative 5'-RACE was performed with molecular barcodes, and it yielded the TCR beta libraries. Each CDR3 protein gets one entry after TCRdb re-called the 5' RACE reads with MiXCR. This sample has about 250,000 distinct CDR3 sequences; roughly 32% occur once, and the top ten carry approximately 4.4%. This clonotype was detected only a few times. The antigen remains undetermined. Trimming removed 1 base at V and 4 bases at J, with 5 bases between. From germline, CDR1 is LNHNV and CDR2 YYDKDF (reference sequence). The CDR3 runs to 12 residues. The genes are TRBV15 and TRBJ2-7; D gene unclear. Specimen: blood, either unsorted or a sorted T cell fraction (not recorded which). The clonotype originates from a male donor with ankylosing spondylitis or in good health (not recorded which). Written as DNA, the CDR3 is TGTGCCACCAGCAGAGTTGGGTACGAGCAGTACTTC. Translating it yields CATSRVGYEQYF.